The T cell receptor beta chain described here comes from a study of cytomegalovirus exposure and HLA in healthy donors. Study-wide findings and caveats: A subsequent analysis found that TCR clusters from the first cohort also tended to co-occur in the roughly 120 validation repertoires, with approximately 95% of cluster scores above 0.

Clones were sequenced by immunoSEQ multiplex PCR, and TCRdb holds only the in-frame ones, with some missing. The sample records roughly 240,000 clones, 80% to 90% being singletons. As concerns this clone: Its antigen is undetermined.

Germline CDR1 MNHEY, CDR2 SMNVEV (reference sequence). The CDR3 extends over 16 amino acids. Trimming removed 5 bases from V and 5 bases from J; junction bases left unmatched: 13. This rearrangement joins TRBV27 to TRBJ2-5; 8 positions agree with TRBD1. The material sequenced was PBMCs. The sequence was obtained from a man between 18 and 29 years old in good health and CMV-seronegative. The CDR3 loop is CASSLSLTGAWETQYF. The CDR3 DNA follows: TGTGCCAGCAGTCTCTCCTTGACAGGGGCGTGGGAGACCCAGTACTTC.